This TCR beta chain came from a study of blood T cells in healthy people across ages (dated by TCRdb to between 2014 and 2017). For the wider study: In model experiments, template switching captured roughly one uniquely barcoded TCR beta cDNA molecule for every two T cells. The donors were divided into four age groups: young (average approximately 17 years), middle-aged (roughly 40), aged (approximately 64) and long-lived (around 80). Using deep sequencing normalized with unique cDNA molecular identifiers, the study measured how TCR beta repertoire diversity changes with age. To avoid experimental bias, donors of different ages were spread randomly across the sequencing lanes. For two donors (one aged 18 to 30 and one aged 80 or older), the study analyzed two additional independent replicas of 1 million unique cDNA reads from the same blood draw. Broader findings and caveats from the paper: Observed TCR beta diversity per million T cells fell roughly linearly with age, and a significant reduction was already apparent by age about 36. Estimates of total diversity based on one million sequenced T cells were considered lower bounds and underestimates. Because the CMV infection status of the donors was unknown, age-related changes in expanded clonotypes may potentially have been confounded. Because profiling used bulk unsorted PBMCs, naive and antigen-experienced compartments could not be compared conclusively. Compared with the aged group, more naive CD4+ T cells, fewer expanded clones and increased TCR diversity were shown by the long-lived group, suggesting age selection. A strong correlation was found between observed TCR beta diversity and the percentage of naive T cells measured by flow cytometry.

Library method: 5' RACE. The listed sequencing device is Illumina HiSeq 2500. A second PCR of 7 to 11 cycles was performed with a sample-barcoded 5' primer and a J-beta primer mix. A template-switch 5' adaptor carrying 12 random nucleotides introduced a unique molecular identifier onto each TCR beta cDNA molecule. Each sample yielded at least 3 million CDR3-containing paired-end reads. First-strand cDNA synthesis was performed from all RNA using the Mint cDNA synthesis kit, with priming by a TRBC-specific oligonucleotide. All cDNA was treated with uracil-DNA glycosylase and then went through a first 18-cycle PCR with the universal primers M1SS and BC2_uni_R. The study's own analysis went as follows. Each sample was normalized by randomly selecting 1 million high-quality reads, each carrying a distinct molecular identifier. Reads with shared molecular identifiers were discarded instead of being binned into consensus sequences. MiTCR, with a Q25 quality threshold and the strictest error-elimination algorithm, was used for CDR3 identification, clonotype clustering and error correction. Lower-bound total TCR beta diversity was estimated with a nonparametric unseen species model using Euler transformation. The public sequencing data were trimmed at Q25 with fastp and processed into clonotypes with MiXCR by TCRdb, which kept only in-frame beta chains. Rows are combined by CDR3 protein, so each entry shows the most common genes and DNA. The V and J calls were determined by TCRdb, not by the authors. Recorded for this sample are about 1.4 million distinct CDR3 sequences; approximately 60% of them occurred a single time. The ten largest account for about 6.7% of the sample.

The donors were 40 or so Caucasian individuals from Russia, aged roughly 6 to 95 years, who were systemically healthy. Each donor gave ten milliliters of peripheral blood, drawn into EDTA-treated Vacutainer tubes. Ficoll-Paque density-gradient centrifugation was used to isolate PBMCs, with at least 7 million per sample. Trizol reagent was used to extract total RNA from PBMCs, with at least 5.5 micrograms per sample. For every donor, an aliquot of PBMCs went through flow cytometry to measure the percentages of naive CD45RAhigh/CD27high T cells. V is cut by 2 bases and J by 8 bases, and the space between the germline ends is 9 bases. Via the germline V gene (reference sequence), CDR1 is MNHNY and CDR2 SVGAGI. The CDR3 goes from the cysteine to the phenylalanine over 12 residues. Only CDR3 DNA remains: 36 bases, in frame from the first base. With regard to this clonotype: The antigen it recognizes is unknown. Base-call qualities are not available, and no considerably larger clone is one nucleotide away.

The chain uses TRBV6-6 and TRBJ1-1, with an unclear D gene assignment. The clonotype was recovered from a man between 18 and 29 years old in good health. The sample consisted of blood. The CDR3 amino acid sequence is: CASSYVGREAFF. The DNA sequence is TGTGCCAGCAGTTACGTAGGAAGGGAAGCTTTCTTT.